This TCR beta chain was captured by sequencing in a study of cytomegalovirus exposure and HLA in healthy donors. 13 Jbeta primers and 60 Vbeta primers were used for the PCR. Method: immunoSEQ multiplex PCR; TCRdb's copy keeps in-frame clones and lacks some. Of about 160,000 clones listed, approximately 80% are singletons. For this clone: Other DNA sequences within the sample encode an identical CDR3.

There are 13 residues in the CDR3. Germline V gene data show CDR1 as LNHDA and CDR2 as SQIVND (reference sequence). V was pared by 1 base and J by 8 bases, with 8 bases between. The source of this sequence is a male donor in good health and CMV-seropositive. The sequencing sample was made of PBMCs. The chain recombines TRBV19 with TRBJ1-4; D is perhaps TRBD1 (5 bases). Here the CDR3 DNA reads TGTGCCAGTAGTATAGGGGGCGGAGAAAAACTGTTTTTT. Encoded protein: CASSIGGGEKLFF.